This T cell receptor beta chain was documented in a study of glioma-infiltrating T cells after dendritic cell vaccination. Overall study findings and caveats: Complete blood and tumor specimen sets were limited to few patients.

This table comes from immunoSEQ multiplex PCR, and its TCRdb copy is limited to in-frame clones, with some not included. Of tens of thousands of clones detected, 80% to 85% appear once; the ten largest clones hold about 8.9%. Notes on this clone: Its specificity is unknown.

The clonotype comes from a human donor with glioblastoma. Here the sequenced sample was blood, taken before dendritic cell vaccination.

The CDR3 DNA sequence: TGTGCCAGCAGGGCAGGGCATAATCAGCCCCAGCATTTT. It translates to CASRAGHNQPQHF. V usage is TRBV28 and J usage is TRBJ1-5; maybe TRBD1 (5 bases). The CDR3 consists of 13 residues. Germline V gives CDR1 MDHEN, CDR2 SYDVKM. V was shortened by 6 bases and J by 4 bases, with 10 bases between the two germline ends.